Presented here are 9 T cell receptor beta chains from one specimen sequenced in a study of beta chain features in type 1 diabetes. As every portion of the isolated RNA was reverse transcribed, the sequencing read expressed TCRB transcripts. The assay was immunoSEQ multiplex PCR, and TCRdb's table has in-frame clones only and misses some. The top ten clones hold approximately 1.5% of a sample with 130,000 to 150,000 clones, roughly 7.2% of them seen once. Sequenced input: central memory CD4+ T cells from blood. All receptors derive from a woman aged 25 to 39 in good health.

This clone was picked up many times. V usage is TRBV4-2 and J usage is TRBJ2-4; tentative D call: TRBD1 (6 bases). V lost 5 bases and J 6 bases, leaving 17 bases between the germline ends. CDR3 length: 15 amino acids. Germline CDR1 is LGHNA and CDR2 is YNFKEQ. Here the CDR3 DNA reads TGTGCCAGCAGCACTTCCACAGGGAAGGGAAACATTCAGTACTTC. Amino acids: CASSTSTGKGNIQYF.

The chain joins TRBV5-1 to TRBJ2-1; 7 bases map to TRBD2. The V segment lost 0 bases and the J segment 7 bases; nucleotides outside the gene matches: 7. CDR1 and CDR2 (germline): SGHRS, YFSETQ. The CDR3 spans 15 residues. CDR3 region: CASSLAPRGDNEQFF. The CDR3 nucleotides read TGCGCCAGCAGCTTGGCGCCTCGGGGGGATAATGAGCAGTTCTTC. Full variable domain (missing parts from reference TRBV5-1 and TRBJ2-1): KAGVTQTPRYLIKTRGQQVTLSCSPISGHRSVSWYQQTPGQGLQFLFEYFSETQRNKGNFPGRFSGRQFSNSRSEMNVSTLELGDSALYLCASSLAPRGDNEQFFGPGTRLTVL.

This clone showed up just a few times. The J gene is TRBJ1-2, the V gene TRBV4-3; D gene uncertain. The ends were cut back, 0 bases at V and 7 bases at J, with 15 bases in the middle. The CDR3 runs to 15 residues. Germline CDR1 LGHNA, CDR2 YSLEER. CDR3 nucleotides: TGCGCCAGCAGCCAAGATATTGAGGGTTTCGGTGGCTACACCTTC. Translated: CASSQDIEGFGGYTF.

The genes are TRBV9 and TRBJ2-1; 9 nucleotides match TRBD2. The CDR3 contains 14 residues. V was pared by 3 bases and J by 5 bases, with 3 bases of the junction left unmatched. The germline CDR1 and CDR2 sequences are SGDLS and YYNGEE. The CDR3 reads CASSARLADNEQFF. CDR3 bases: TGTGCCAGCAGCGCGCGACTAGCGGACAATGAGCAGTTCTTC.

This chain joins TRBV7-2 and TRBJ1-2; no reliable D call. Trimming left V 2 bases short and J 1 base short, with 8 bases between. Germline CDR1 SGHTA, CDR2 FQGNSA. There are 14 residues in the CDR3. The CDR3 DNA reads as TGTGCCAGCAGCTTACAGTTTGTTAACTATGGCTACACCTTC. Its translation is CASSLQFVNYGYTF.

This clone has a count of ten or more. This chain joins TRBV5-4 and TRBJ2-6, with D possibly TRBD2 on 5 matching bases. Germline V CDR1 and CDR2: SGHNT, YYREEE (reference sequence). CDR3 size: 14 residues. Trimming pared 5 bases from V and 7 bases from J, leaving 13 bases between. The CDR3 reads CASRLSGGANVLTF. Here the CDR3 DNA reads TGTGCCAGCAGACTGTCAGGAGGAGCCAACGTCCTGACTTTC.

The chain links TRBV5-6 to TRBJ1-3; the D is unclear. CDR3 length: 14 amino acids. Trimming stripped 1 base from V and 7 bases from J, with 12 bases between. Germline loops: CDR1 SGHDT, CDR2 YYEEEE. The CDR3 region is CASSLYSGKNTIYF. In nucleotides, the CDR3 is TGTGCCAGCAGCTTGTATTCGGGGAAGAACACCATATATTTT.

The gene calls are TRBV7-9 and TRBJ2-1, with D possibly TRBD2 on 5 matching bases. The CDR3 runs to 14 residues. Trimming took off 6 bases at V and 11 bases at J, with 20 bases between the two ends. Germline CDR1 and CDR2: SEHNR and FQNEAQ (reference sequence). This CDR3 reads CASRSGLADLQQFF. CDR3 nucleotides: TGTGCCAGCAGGTCCGGGCTAGCAGACCTCCAGCAGTTCTTC.

This clone was observed a few times. The chain uses TRBV11-2 and TRBJ1-1, with a weak D call TRBD1 (6 bases). Germline CDR1 and CDR2: SGHAT and FQNNGV. The CDR3 has 16 residues. Trimming stripped 4 bases from V and 0 bases from J, with 15 bases between. The CDR3 reads CASSSPLRGMNTEAFF. CDR3 coding DNA: TGTGCCAGCAGCTCCCCCTTAAGGGGGATGAACACTGAAGCTTTCTTT.